A selection of T cell receptor beta chains follows, all from one sample in a study of radiation and T cells in renal cell carcinoma. TCRdb's copy holds only in-frame clones and misses some; the assay was immunoSEQ multiplex PCR. This table has about 95,000 clones, around nine tenths appearing once. The material was blood, obtained from a patient whose treatment included radiotherapy and nephrectomy. These TCRs come from a man aged 45-65 years with renal cell carcinoma. CDR3s include the opening cysteine and the closing phenylalanine or tryptophan. A D gene is named only where the DNA matches it firmly. Rows may omit the clone size; those that give it use once, few, many or a size class.

clone size: NA
D gene: TRBD2
J gene: TRBJ2-1
V gene: TRBV7-9
CDR3 protein: CASSLGGRANEQFF
CDR3 DNA: TGTGCCAGCAGCTTAGGCGGGAGGGCCAATGAGCAGTTCTTC

clone size: once
D gene: NA
J gene: TRBJ1-5
V gene: TRBV7-2
CDR3 protein: CASSSIGGGNNQPQHF
CDR3 DNA: TGTGCCAGCAGCTCCATCGGGGGGGGCAACAATCAGCCCCAGCATTTT

clone size: once
D gene: NA
J gene: TRBJ1-2
V gene: TRBV28
CDR3 protein: CASSLTRVNNYGYTF
CDR3 DNA: TGTGCCAGCAGTCTTACCCGGGTCAACAACTATGGCTACACCTTC

clone size: NA
D gene: TRBD1
J gene: TRBJ2-7
V gene: TRBV12-5
CDR3 protein: CASGPFAGQGTTYEQYF
CDR3 DNA: TGTGCTAGTGGTCCTTTTGCAGGACAGGGGACTACCTACGAGCAGTACTTC

clone size: NA
D gene: NA
J gene: TRBJ2-3
V gene: TRBV7-9
CDR3 protein: CASSLDGSSTDTQYF
CDR3 DNA: TGTGCCAGCAGCTTAGACGGATCTAGCACAGATACGCAGTATTTT

clone size: NA
D gene: NA
J gene: TRBJ2-2
V gene: TRBV7-7
CDR3 protein: CASSARSTGELFF
CDR3 DNA: TGTGCTAGCAGCGCCCGTAGCACCGGGGAGCTGTTTTTT

clone size: NA
D gene: NA
J gene: TRBJ2-5
V gene: TRBV27
CDR3 protein: CASSPWTLNQETQYF
CDR3 DNA: TGTGCCAGCAGTCCTTGGACACTTAACCAAGAGACCCAGTACTTC

clone size: NA
D gene: NA
J gene: TRBJ1-5
V gene: TRBV27
CDR3 protein: CASSLLRGDNQPQHF
CDR3 DNA: TGTGCCAGCAGTTTATTAAGAGGGGACAATCAGCCCCAGCATTTT

clone size: few
D gene: NA
J gene: TRBJ1-1
V gene: TRBV7-9
CDR3 protein: CASTSGINILEAFF
CDR3 DNA: TGTGCCAGCACCTCCGGGATTAATATCCTTGAAGCTTTCTTT

clone size: NA
D gene: NA
J gene: TRBJ2-7
V gene: TRBV9
CDR3 protein: CASSAGTPPYEQYF
CDR3 DNA: TGTGCCAGCAGCGCCGGGACACCACCCTACGAGCAGTACTTC

clone size: NA
D gene: NA
J gene: TRBJ1-3
V gene: TRBV2
CDR3 protein: CATTKQAFSGNTIYF
CDR3 DNA: TGTGCCACTACGAAACAGGCGTTCTCTGGAAACACCATATATTTT

clone size: NA
D gene: NA
J gene: TRBJ2-3
V gene: TRBV10-1
CDR3 protein: CASSATVIRDTQYF
CDR3 DNA: TGCGCCAGCAGCGCCACCGTGATTAGGGATACGCAGTATTTT

clone size: NA
D gene: NA
J gene: TRBJ2-3
V gene: TRBV7-8
CDR3 protein: CASSLVGDTQYF
CDR3 DNA: TGTGCCAGCAGCTTAGTTGGGGATACGCAGTATTTT

clone size: NA
D gene: NA
J gene: TRBJ2-3
V gene: TRBV19
CDR3 protein: CASSNRETSTDTQYF
CDR3 DNA: TGTGCCAGTAGTAACAGGGAAACTAGCACAGATACGCAGTATTTT

clone size: NA
D gene: TRBD1
J gene: TRBJ2-2
V gene: TRBV5-1
CDR3 protein: CASSVQGANTGELFF
CDR3 DNA: TGCGCCAGCTCGGTCCAGGGGGCCAACACCGGGGAGCTGTTTTTT

clone size: NA
D gene: NA
J gene: TRBJ1-3
V gene: TRBV5-1
CDR3 protein: CASSLQQQGSNTIYF
CDR3 DNA: TGCGCCAGCAGTTTACAACAACAGGGCTCGAACACCATATATTTT

clone size: NA
D gene: NA
J gene: TRBJ2-1
V gene: TRBV5-1
CDR3 protein: CASSLQGPNEQFF
CDR3 DNA: TGCGCCAGCAGCTTGCAGGGGCCCAATGAGCAGTTCTTC

clone size: NA
D gene: TRBD1
J gene: TRBJ1-4
V gene: TRBV30
CDR3 protein: CAWSPSPGTGNEKLFF
CDR3 DNA: TGTGCCTGGAGTCCTTCCCCCGGGACAGGAAATGAAAAACTGTTTTTT

clone size: NA
D gene: TRBD2
J gene: TRBJ2-1
V gene: TRBV29-1
CDR3 protein: CSDRLAGVGEQFF
CDR3 DNA: TGCAGCGACCGACTAGCGGGAGTCGGTGAGCAGTTCTTC

clone size: NA
D gene: TRBD1
J gene: TRBJ1-1
V gene: TRBV11-2
CDR3 protein: CASSPGTVEAFF
CDR3 DNA: TGTGCCAGCAGCCCCGGGACAGTTGAAGCTTTCTTT

clone size: NA
D gene: NA
J gene: TRBJ2-1
V gene: TRBV6-4
CDR3 protein: CASSRRGGSSYNEQFF
CDR3 DNA: TGTGCCAGCAGCCGGAGGGGGGGAAGTTCCTACAATGAGCAGTTCTTC

clone size: NA
D gene: NA
J gene: TRBJ1-2
V gene: TRBV4-3
CDR3 protein: CASSQDPGRNYGYTF
CDR3 DNA: TGCGCCAGCAGCCAAGATCCCGGGCGCAACTATGGCTACACCTTC

clone size: NA
D gene: TRBD1
J gene: TRBJ2-7
V gene: TRBV5-1
CDR3 protein: CASSLGPYRGTYEQYF
CDR3 DNA: TGCGCCAGCAGCTTGGGGCCATACAGGGGGACCTACGAGCAGTACTTC

clone size: once
D gene: NA
J gene: TRBJ2-5
V gene: TRBV6-5
CDR3 protein: CASSYGSQETQYF
CDR3 DNA: TGTGCCAGCAGTTACGGCAGCCAAGAGACCCAGTACTTC

clone size: NA
D gene: NA
J gene: TRBJ2-2
V gene: TRBV7-2
CDR3 protein: CASSSYSGELFF
CDR3 DNA: TGTGCCAGCAGCTCATACTCCGGGGAGCTGTTTTTT

clone size: NA
D gene: NA
J gene: TRBJ2-1
V gene: TRBV7-9
CDR3 protein: CASSLPYNEQFF
CDR3 DNA: TGTGCCAGCAGCTTGCCATACAATGAGCAGTTCTTC

clone size: NA
D gene: TRBD1
J gene: TRBJ1-2
V gene: TRBV7-9
CDR3 protein: CASGRTGGRFSSGYTF
CDR3 DNA: TGTGCCAGCGGACGGACAGGGGGCCGCTTTTCGAGTGGCTACACCTTC

clone size: NA
D gene: TRBD2
J gene: TRBJ2-1
V gene: TRBV5-4
CDR3 protein: CASSNGTSWEQFF
CDR3 DNA: TGTGCCAGCAGCAACGGGACTAGCTGGGAGCAGTTCTTC

clone size: NA
D gene: NA
J gene: TRBJ2-5
V gene: TRBV29-1
CDR3 protein: CSSLGWYQETQYF
CDR3 DNA: TGCAGCTCTCTTGGGTGGTACCAAGAGACCCAGTACTTC

clone size: NA
D gene: TRBD2
J gene: TRBJ2-7
V gene: TRBV28
CDR3 protein: CASRSSGGFYEQYF
CDR3 DNA: TGTGCCAGCAGATCTAGCGGAGGGTTCTACGAGCAGTACTTC

clone size: NA
D gene: TRBD1
J gene: TRBJ2-7
V gene: TRBV11-2
CDR3 protein: CASSSDRWSYEQYF
CDR3 DNA: TGTGCCAGCAGCTCGGACAGGTGGAGCTACGAGCAGTACTTC

clone size: NA
D gene: NA
J gene: TRBJ2-3
V gene: TRBV10-2
CDR3 protein: CASLDRMTDTQYF
CDR3 DNA: TGCGCCAGCCTAGACAGGATGACAGATACGCAGTATTTT

clone size: NA
D gene: NA
J gene: TRBJ2-2
V gene: TRBV9
CDR3 protein: CASSVFLSEAGWGANTGELFF
CDR3 DNA: TGTGCCAGCAGCGTATTCTTGTCGGAGGCAGGCTGGGGCGCGAACACCGGGGAGCTGTTTTTT

clone size: few
D gene: TRBD1
J gene: TRBJ1-5
V gene: TRBV6-6
CDR3 protein: CASILGTASNQPQHF
CDR3 DNA: TGTGCCAGCATCCTAGGGACAGCTAGCAATCAGCCCCAGCATTTT

clone size: NA
D gene: NA
J gene: TRBJ2-1
V gene: TRBV6-1
CDR3 protein: CASSEVKFFYNEQFF
CDR3 DNA: TGTGCCAGCAGTGAAGTGAAATTTTTTTACAATGAGCAGTTCTTC

clone size: NA
D gene: TRBD1
J gene: TRBJ2-3
V gene: TRBV28
CDR3 protein: CASRGTGQDTQYF
CDR3 DNA: TGTGCCAGCAGGGGGACAGGGCAAGATACGCAGTATTTT

clone size: NA
D gene: NA
J gene: TRBJ2-3
V gene: TRBV19
CDR3 protein: CASSPQGDTQYF
CDR3 DNA: TGTGCCAGTAGTCCCCAAGGCGATACGCAGTATTTT

clone size: NA
D gene: NA
J gene: TRBJ1-4
V gene: TRBV4-3
CDR3 protein: CASSQGAGGNEKLFF
CDR3 DNA: TGCGCCAGCAGCCAAGGCGCGGGGGGCAATGAAAAACTGTTTTTT

clone size: NA
D gene: NA
J gene: TRBJ2-5
V gene: TRBV5-1
CDR3 protein: CASSSEVGSETQYF
CDR3 DNA: TGCGCCAGCAGCTCGGAGGTAGGGTCGGAGACCCAGTACTTC